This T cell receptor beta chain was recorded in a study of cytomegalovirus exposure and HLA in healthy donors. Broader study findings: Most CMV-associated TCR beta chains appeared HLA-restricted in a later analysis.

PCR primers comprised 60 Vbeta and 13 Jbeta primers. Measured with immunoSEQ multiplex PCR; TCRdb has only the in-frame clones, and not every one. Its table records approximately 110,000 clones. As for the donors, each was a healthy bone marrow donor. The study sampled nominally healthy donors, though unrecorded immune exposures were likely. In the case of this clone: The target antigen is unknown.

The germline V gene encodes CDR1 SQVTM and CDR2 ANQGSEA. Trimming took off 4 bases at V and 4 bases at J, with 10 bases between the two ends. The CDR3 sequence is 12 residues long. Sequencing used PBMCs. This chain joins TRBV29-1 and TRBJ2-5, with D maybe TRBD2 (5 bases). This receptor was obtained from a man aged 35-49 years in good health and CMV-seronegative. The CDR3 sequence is CSVGPEGETQYF. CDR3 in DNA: TGCAGCGTTGGACCCGAGGGAGAGACCCAGTACTTC.